A selection of T cell receptor beta chains follows, all from one sample in a study of monozygotic twins with inflammatory bowel disease. No DNA is given; TCRdb re-called the 5' RACE reads and lists each CDR3 protein once. The sample has over 200,000 distinct CDR3 sequences, and its top ten clones hold around 7.7%. Sequenced material: blood. Receptors originate from a human donor with ulcerative colitis or Crohn's disease, or a healthy co-twin of an affected twin (not recorded which). CDR3s include the opening cysteine and the closing phenylalanine or tryptophan. The order of the fields is V gene, J gene, CDR3 protein.

>TRBV28|TRBJ2-2
CASRLTGTLNTGELFF
>TRBV11-1|TRBJ2-5
CASSFAGQETQYF
>TRBV19|TRBJ2-2
CASNRRGMRGGELFF
>TRBV5-5|TRBJ1-2
CASSLEFGDGYTF
>TRBV20-1|TRBJ2-3
CSASGQGATDTQYF
>TRBV7-9|TRBJ1-1
CASSLALENTKAFF
>TRBV30|TRBJ1-1
CAWAMTGFEAFF
>TRBV29-1|TRBJ2-1
CSVVAVYNEQFF
>TRBV20-1|TRBJ1-1
CSASQGLSTEAFF
>TRBV4-1|TRBJ2-3
CASSQGIYSGDGGTDTQYF
>TRBV10-3|TRBJ1-3
CAISEGTVSGNTIYF
>TRBV30|TRBJ1-1
CAWRGHLNTEAFF
>TRBV20-1|TRBJ2-1
CSARYPGQTSSEQFF
>TRBV6-2/TRBV6-3|TRBJ2-3
CASSYVQREGIDTQYF
>TRBV7-3|TRBJ2-3
CASSLSTGLDTQYF
>TRBV6-2/TRBV6-3|TRBJ2-1
CASRPPPPGGDEQFF
>TRBV6-1|TRBJ2-3
CASSEKGRFTDTQYF
>TRBV5-1|TRBJ1-1
CASKEQGNTEAFF
>TRBV11-2|TRBJ2-7
CASSFRGGYEQYF
>TRBV18|TRBJ2-7
CASSKSRDFEQYF
>TRBV5-1|TRBJ2-7
CASSLEAGINEQYF
>TRBV20-1|TRBJ2-7
CSARVIGDSYYEQYF